This entry lists 25 T cell receptor beta chains sequenced from one sample in a study of cytomegalovirus exposure and HLA in healthy donors. Both 60 Vbeta primers and 13 Jbeta primers went into the PCR. Libraries were prepared by immunoSEQ multiplex PCR; TCRdb keeps only in-frame clonotypes and omits some of them. The repertoire consists of 100,000 to 120,000 clones, with approximately 82% occurring once and the leading ten covering around an eighth. The sequenced sample consisted of PBMCs. These receptors came from a man aged 25-45 years in good health and CMV-seropositive.

This clone appeared a few times. The CDR3: CASSPSSAEKNIQYF. The CDR3 DNA reads TGTGCCAGCAGCCCAAGCTCAGCGGAAAAAAACATTCAGTACTTC. The chain is built from TRBV7-8 and TRBJ2-4; D possibly corresponds to TRBD2 (5 bases). The germline gives CDR1 SGHVS, CDR2 FQNEAQ. The CDR3 length is 15 residues. V was clipped by 5 bases and J by 4 bases, with 15 bases between them. The whole variable domain, remainder taken from reference TRBV7-8 and TRBJ2-4, is GAGVSQSPRYKVAKRGQDVALRCDPISGHVSLFWYQQALGQGPEFLTYFQNEAQLDKSGLPSDRFFAERPEGSVSTLKIQRTQQEDSAVYLCASSPSSAEKNIQYFGAGTRLSVL.

The CDR3 coding sequence is TGTGCCAGCAGCCTTACTAGCGGGGGAGAGGGAGATACGCAGTATTTT. Encoded protein: CASSLTSGGEGDTQYF. The chain carries TRBV7-8 and TRBJ2-3, with 11 nucleotides matching TRBD2. The CDR3 extends over 16 amino acids. Trimming at V came to 5 bases and at J to 5 bases, leaving 9 bases not matched to a gene. Germline V lookup: CDR1 SGHVS, CDR2 FQNEAQ.

The chain combines TRBV18 with TRBJ2-7; 11 nucleotides agree with TRBD1. The V gene end was trimmed by 0 bases and the J gene end by 7 bases; junction bases not matched to a gene: 5. This CDR3 has 15 residues. The V gene's germline CDR1 is KGHSH and CDR2 LQKENI. The CDR3 sequence: CASSPPGQGAGEQYF. CDR3 sequence (DNA): TGTGCCAGCTCACCACCAGGACAGGGGGCTGGGGAGCAGTACTTC. Combining the CDR3 with reference TRBV18 and TRBJ2-7 gives the whole variable domain NAGVMQNPRHLVRRRGQEARLRCSPMKGHSHVYWYRQLPEEGLKFMVYLQKENIIDESGMPKERFSAEFPKEGPSILRIQQVVRGDSAAYFCASSPPGQGAGEQYFGPGTRLTVT.

This sequence joins TRBV14 and TRBJ2-1; 8 bases line up with TRBD2. V lost 4 bases to trimming and J lost 6 bases; unmatched junction nucleotides: 2. The germline V gene encodes CDR1 SGHDN and CDR2 FVKESK. The CDR3 has 13 amino acids. This CDR3 is CASSPGGVNEQFF. The CDR3 bases are TGTGCCAGCAGCCCCGGGGGGGTCAATGAGCAGTTCTTC.

The V call is TRBV6-5, the J call TRBJ2-5; D perhaps matches TRBD2 (6 bases). TRBJ2-7 explains the end of the DNA better; the J call may be wrong. Germline V gene lookup returns CDR1 MNHEY and CDR2 SVGAGI. The CDR3 runs 14 residues. The CDR3 here is CASSSGTRAYEQYF. In nucleotides, the CDR3 is TGTGCCAGCAGTTCCGGGACTCGCGCCTACGAGCAGTACTTC.

The chain uses TRBV27 and TRBJ1-6; D remains unclear. The CDR3 consists of 15 residues. CDR1 and CDR2 from the germline V gene are MNHEY and SMNVEV (reference sequence). V lost 0 bases to trimming and J lost 7 bases, with 10 bases between them. CDR3 sequence: CASSLSYLRNSPLHF. The CDR3 DNA reads TGTGCCAGCAGTTTATCATATTTGAGGAATTCACCCCTCCACTTT.

This rearrangement joins TRBV4-3 to TRBJ1-3; 10 bases agree with TRBD1. CDR3 length: 19 residues. Germline-derived CDR1 and CDR2 are LGHNA and YSLEER. The V gene end was trimmed by 0 bases and the J gene end by 5 bases; junction bases not matched to a gene: 13. This CDR3 is CASSQDGQTGQGKRNTIYF. The CDR3 DNA reads as TGCGCCAGCAGCCAAGATGGGCAGACGGGACAGGGGAAACGAAACACCATATATTTT.

Details on this clone: The germline gene is not matched at one end of the junction; a read error may be the cause. The chain is built from TRBV7-9 and TRBJ1-5; D remains ambiguous. The CDR3 sequence is 12 residues long. Per germline, CDR1 SEHNR and CDR2 FQNEAQ (reference sequence). CDR3 sequence reads: CSSSLGRQPQHF. CDR3 nucleotide sequence: TGTTCCAGCAGCTTAGGGAGGCAGCCCCAGCATTTT.

The V and J genes are TRBV9 and TRBJ2-3; perhaps TRBD2 as D (6 bases). The V end lost 4 bases, the J end lost 0 bases, and 15 bases lay between the germline ends. CDR1 and CDR2 (germline): SGDLS, YYNGEE. The CDR3 covers 16 residues. CDR3 nucleotide sequence: TGTGCCAGCAGCCCCTGGGGGGTCCCGAGCACAGATACGCAGTATTTT. It encodes CASSPWGVPSTDTQYF. The variable domain in full, completed from reference TRBV9 and TRBJ2-3, reads DSGVTQTPKHLITATGQRVTLRCSPRSGDLSVYWYQQSLDQGLQFLIQYYNGEERAKGNILERFSAQQFPDLHSELNLSSLELGDSALYFCASSPWGVPSTDTQYFGPGTRLTVL.

The rearrangement joins TRBV5-1 to TRBJ2-5, with TRBD2 matching over 13 bases. V shed 4 bases, J shed 0 bases, and the junction held 3 bases outside the gene matches. Per germline, CDR1 SGHRS and CDR2 YFSETQ. This CDR3 is 16 amino acids long. The CDR3 DNA reads TGCGCCAGCAGCCAAGGACTAGCGGGGGACCAAGAGACCCAGTACTTC. Encoded protein: CASSQGLAGDQETQYF.

This chain uses TRBV2 with TRBJ1-2, with D possibly TRBD1 on 6 matching bases. Trimming removed 8 bases from V and 6 bases from J, with 13 bases in between. This CDR3 comprises 12 residues. Germline lookup yields CDR1 SNHLY and CDR2 FYNNEI. The CDR3 protein is CASVSTGHGYTF. In nucleotides, the CDR3 is TGTGCCAGCGTCTCTACAGGGCATGGCTACACCTTC.

As DNA, the CDR3 is TGTGCCAGCAGCGTAGAGGCGGGGGCTCCCTACGAGCAGTACTTC. Its protein product is CASSVEAGAPYEQYF. The chain employs TRBV9 and TRBJ2-7; D is possibly TRBD2 (7 bases). Germline lookup yields CDR1 SGDLS and CDR2 YYNGEE. Trimming removed 0 bases from V and 2 bases from J, with 12 bases in between. The CDR3 extends over 15 amino acids.

This rearrangement joins TRBV7-2 to TRBJ2-1; D is ambiguous. This CDR3 has 16 amino acids. Germline loops: CDR1 SGHTA, CDR2 FQGNSA. Trimming stripped 1 base from V and 6 bases from J, with 16 bases between. Here the CDR3 reads CASSLVGSGGGNEQFF. The CDR3 bases are TGTGCCAGCAGCTTAGTCGGCTCTGGCGGCGGCAATGAGCAGTTCTTC.

The genes are TRBV6-4 and TRBJ1-5, with D tentatively TRBD1 (5 bases). The CDR3 runs to 14 residues. Germline assignment: CDR1 MRHNA and CDR2 SNTAGT. Trimming shortened V by 4 bases and J by 1 base, and 8 bases separated the two germline ends. As DNA, the CDR3 is TGTGCCAGCAGTGGGGGGGACAGCAATCAGCCCCAGCATTTT. This gives the protein CASSGGDSNQPQHF.

The chain employs TRBV11-2 and TRBJ1-3, with no clear D. CDR1 is SGHAT and CDR2 is FQNNGV in the germline V gene. This CDR3 region has 12 residues. Trimming shortened V by 5 bases and J by 4 bases, and 6 bases separated the two germline ends. CDR3 sequence reads: CASSPEGNTIYF. The CDR3 DNA sequence: TGTGCCAGCAGCCCGGAGGGAAACACCATATATTTT.

The chain couples TRBV7-9 to TRBJ2-5; 7 bases are a match to TRBD2. Germline V CDR1 and CDR2: SEHNR, FQNEAQ (reference sequence). CDR3 size: 14 residues. V gave up 2 bases and J gave up 5 bases; unmatched junction bases: 5. CDR3 in amino acids: CASSLFGGGETQYF. The CDR3 region has the DNA TGTGCCAGCAGCTTATTCGGGGGAGGGGAGACCCAGTACTTC.

This clone showed up just a few times. The genes are TRBV7-2 and TRBJ1-1; a weak D match, TRBD1 (6 bases). Germline V gives CDR1 SGHTA, CDR2 FQGNSA. V was trimmed by 5 bases and J by 7 bases, leaving 11 bases between them. The CDR3 contains 12 residues. CDR3 sequence reads: CASSRDTFEAFF. DNA for the CDR3: TGTGCCAGCAGCAGGGACACCTTTGAAGCTTTCTTT.

The chain combines TRBV10-3 with TRBJ2-6; possible D gene TRBD2, 5 bases. The CDR3 spans 15 residues. V lost 11 bases and J 2 bases, leaving 16 bases between the germline ends. The V gene's germline CDR1 is ENHRY and CDR2 SYGVKD. The CDR3 DNA reads TGTGCCGCAGAGGGTATTGGGGCTGGGGCCAACGTCCTGACTTTC. Its translation: CAAEGIGAGANVLTF.

The chain couples TRBV10-3 to TRBJ2-3, with 10 bases matching TRBD2. The CDR3 runs 15 residues. The V gene's germline CDR1 is ENHRY and CDR2 SYGVKD. V shed 6 bases, J shed 2 bases, and the junction held 5 bases outside the gene matches. The CDR3 spells CAIRVAGGNTDTQYF. The CDR3 DNA reads as TGTGCCATCAGGGTAGCGGGGGGAAACACAGATACGCAGTATTTT.

This clone came up a few times. The chain has TRBV2 and TRBJ2-1, with 9 bases aligning to TRBD2. Trimming at V came to 6 bases and at J to 9 bases, leaving 12 bases not matched to a gene. CDR3 length: 15 residues. Germline lookup yields CDR1 SNHLY and CDR2 FYNNEI. CDR3 sequence reads: CASRASSGAHGEQFF. Written as DNA, the CDR3 is TGTGCCAGCAGGGCTTCTAGCGGGGCCCACGGTGAGCAGTTCTTC.

This sequence joins TRBV18 and TRBJ2-3, with 8 bases matching TRBD1. Per the germline V gene, CDR1 is KGHSH and CDR2 is LQKENI. V shed 2 bases, J shed 1 base, and the junction held 11 bases outside the gene matches. The CDR3 length is 18 residues. In nucleotides, the CDR3 is TGTGCCAGCTCACCAGGACAGGGTCGAGCTAGGGGCACAGATACGCAGTATTTT. Translating it yields CASSPGQGRARGTDTQYF.

The V gene is TRBV14, the J gene TRBJ2-7; D gene unclear. V was shortened by 1 base and J by 5 bases, with 6 bases between the two germline ends. The length of the CDR3 is 12 residues. Germline V gene sequence: CDR1 SGHDN, CDR2 FVKESK. Here the CDR3 DNA reads TGTGCCAGCAGCCAAGTTTTCAACGAGCAGTACTTC. It yields the protein CASSQVFNEQYF.

This clone has a single count. The chain joins TRBV28 to TRBJ1-4; 9 nucleotides align to TRBD1. This CDR3 has 14 amino acids. V lost 10 bases and J lost 5; bases outside the gene matches: 8. The germline gives CDR1 MDHEN, CDR2 SYDVKM. CDR3 bases: TGTGCCATCGCTGGGGGACAGGGAAATGAAAAACTGTTTTTT. This gives the protein CAIAGGQGNEKLFF.

There are a few counts of this clone. The chain uses TRBV5-1 and TRBJ1-4, with 7 bases aligning to TRBD1. V lost 4 bases and J lost 3; bases outside the gene matches: 9. Germline V gene sequence: CDR1 SGHRS, CDR2 YFSETQ. The CDR3 loop spans 16 amino acids. DNA of the CDR3: TGCGCCAGCAGCCTCCCCCGGGGGACAGCTAATGAAAAACTGTTTTTT. Residues: CASSLPRGTANEKLFF.

This clone was observed a handful of times. J is TRBJ1-4 and V is TRBV19; D is undetermined. This CDR3 is 14 amino acids long. Germline lookup yields CDR1 LNHDA and CDR2 SQIVND (reference sequence). Trimming removed 4 bases from V and 8 bases from J, with 14 bases in between. CDR3 sequence: CASSTSPGEEKLFF. CDR3 nucleotide sequence: TGTGCCAGTAGTACCTCTCCTGGGGAGGAAAAACTGTTTTTT.